This T cell receptor beta chain was identified during a study of blood T cells in healthy people across ages. Study results and caveats: Roughly linearly, TCR beta diversity per million T cells fell as age increased. The long-lived group displayed more naive CD4+ cells, plus higher diversity, than the aged donors did.

With a J-beta primer mix and a sample-barcoded 5' primer, a second PCR ran 7 to 11 cycles. Via MiXCR, TCRdb re-called the 5' RACE reads, giving one row per CDR3 protein. Of 800,000 to 950,000 distinct CDR3 sequences detected, about 29% appear once; the ten largest clones hold roughly 10%. Trimming removed 1 base from V and 1 base from J, with 12 bases in between. This CDR3 spans 16 amino acids. Germline V lookup: CDR1 SGHTA, CDR2 FQGNSA. This clonotype came up a few times. Its antigen remains unknown. The data were also submitted as part of a second study, on T cells of mothers and their children. That study reports: Each donor was one of three healthy Caucasian mothers or one of their six children. Related mother-child pairs shared marginally more repertoire than unrelated pairs, though not significantly.

This chain uses TRBV7-2 with TRBJ2-3; D is undetermined. The source is a woman between 40 and 50 years old in good health. Sequenced: blood. CDR3 nucleotide sequence: TGTGCCAGCAGCTTAGTCAGGATAGTCGGCACAGATACGCAGTATTTT. Amino acid sequence: CASSLVRIVGTDTQYF.